A selection of T cell receptor beta chains follows, all from one sample in a study of cytotoxic CD8 clonotypes in ibrutinib-treated CLL. The protocol was immunoSEQ multiplex PCR, while the TCRdb copy is restricted to in-frame clones and leaves out a portion. The table lists almost 250,000 clones, 70% of them singletons. The sequencing here drew on PBMCs, taken after 24 months of ibrutinib treatment. These receptors were collected from a human donor with chronic lymphocytic leukemia. CDR3s include the opening cysteine and the closing phenylalanine or tryptophan. The D gene is left open where the match is weak. Rows give clone size only sometimes, using once, few, many, or a class for an expanded clone.

. | TRBJ2-3 | . | TRBV18 | CASSPTGTRDTQYF | TGTGCCAGCTCACCAACCGGGACCCGTGATACGCAGTATTTT
. | TRBJ2-7 | TRBD1 | TRBV27 | CASRDRVHEQYF | TGTGCCAGCCGTGACAGGGTCCACGAGCAGTACTTC
few | TRBJ2-7 | TRBD2 | TRBV19 | CASSTTSGRNEQYF | TGTGCCAGTAGTACGACTAGCGGGAGGAACGAGCAGTACTTC
. | TRBJ2-5 | . | TRBV2 | CASIYQETQYF | TGTGCCAGCATCTACCAAGAGACCCAGTACTTC
. | TRBJ1-3 | TRBD1 | TRBV5-6 | CASSFGTGGWGSGNTIYF | TGTGCCAGCAGCTTTGGGACAGGGGGCTGGGGCTCTGGAAACACCATATATTTT
. | TRBJ1-5 | . | TRBV7-8 | CASSPFGAGERQPQHF | TGTGCCAGCAGCCCATTTGGGGCGGGGGAGAGGCAGCCCCAGCATTTT
. | TRBJ2-7 | TRBD2 | TRBV18 | CASSPLPLAGKYEQYF | TGTGCCAGCTCACCGCTTCCGTTAGCGGGAAAATACGAGCAGTACTTC
. | TRBJ1-1 | . | TRBV7-6 | CASSLDGQMNTEAFF | TGTGCCAGCAGCTTAGACGGGCAGATGAACACTGAAGCTTTCTTT
once | TRBJ2-6 | . | TRBV30 | CALLTGSTHSGAGNVLTF | TGTGCCTTGTTGACAGGCTCTACTCACTCTGGGGCTGGCAACGTCCTGACTTTC
. | TRBJ2-2 | . | TRBV6-5 | CASISLGEELFF | TGTGCCAGCATCTCACTAGGAGAGGAGCTGTTTTTT
few | TRBJ1-1 | . | TRBV29-1 | CSVSGSIAFF | TGCAGCGTTAGCGGTTCCATAGCTTTCTTT
. | TRBJ2-5 | TRBD2 | TRBV5-1 | CASSSDPGGQETQYF | TGCGCCAGCAGCTCCGATCCGGGGGGCCAAGAGACCCAGTACTTC
. | TRBJ2-7 | . | TRBV19 | CASSDSGVYEQYF | TGTGCCAGTTCTGACTCCGGGGTCTACGAGCAGTACTTC
. | TRBJ2-7 | TRBD1 | TRBV6-5 | CASSARDRGREQYF | TGTGCCAGCAGTGCCCGGGACAGGGGGCGCGAGCAGTACTTC
few | TRBJ2-7 | TRBD1 | TRBV27 | CASSPARTGGFDEQYF | TGTGCCAGCAGTCCCGCCCGGACAGGGGGTTTCGACGAGCAGTACTTC
. | TRBJ2-7 | . | TRBV9 | CASSVGPPDEQYF | TGTGCCAGCAGCGTAGGCCCACCCGACGAGCAGTACTTC
. | TRBJ2-7 | TRBD2 | TRBV7-2 | CASSWASAGGSYEQYF | TGTGCCAGCAGCTGGGCCTCAGCGGGAGGGTCCTACGAGCAGTACTTC
few | TRBJ1-5 | . | TRBV30 | CAWSGGGSNQPQHF | TGTGCCTGGAGTGGTGGGGGGAGCAATCAGCCCCAGCATTTT
. | TRBJ1-5 | . | TRBV19 | CASSPDDTQPQHF | TGTGCCAGTAGTCCGGACGACACCCAGCCCCAGCATTTT
few | TRBJ2-3 | . | TRBV15 | CATSSLPISTDTQYF | TGTGCCACCAGCAGTCTACCGATTAGCACAGATACGCAGTATTTT
few | TRBJ1-1 | . | TRBV30 | CAWSVMTEAFF | TGTGCCTGGAGTGTGATGACTGAAGCTTTCTTT
. | TRBJ2-1 | . | TRBV5-8 | CASSQRASWNEQFF | TGTGCCAGCAGCCAGAGGGCTAGCTGGAATGAGCAGTTCTTC
. | TRBJ2-5 | . | TRBV11-2 | CASSLPGEVWETQYF | TGTGCCAGCAGCCTACCGGGGGAGGTTTGGGAGACCCAGTACTTC
. | TRBJ2-2 | TRBD2 | TRBV29-1 | CSVGGTSGLEPANTGELFF | TGCAGCGTTGGTGGGACTAGCGGCCTTGAACCAGCGAACACCGGGGAGCTGTTTTTT
. | TRBJ2-7 | TRBD1 | TRBV28 | CASTSGQGYEQYF | TGTGCCAGCACGTCCGGACAGGGGTACGAGCAGTACTTC
few | TRBJ2-1 | . | TRBV27 | CASRKSDGRANEQFF | TGTGCCAGCAGGAAATCAGACGGGAGAGCGAATGAGCAGTTCTTC
once | TRBJ1-5 | . | TRBV4-1 | CASSQVPGAGDQPQHF | TGCGCCAGCAGCCAAGTCCCAGGGGCAGGAGATCAGCCCCAGCATTTT
. | TRBJ2-6 | . | TRBV30 | CAWSDPSGANVLTF | TGTGCCTGGAGTGATCCTTCTGGGGCCAACGTCCTGACTTTC
few | TRBJ2-1 | TRBD2 | TRBV18 | CASSPPSSAGGDEQFF | TGTGCCAGCTCACCACCGTCGTCAGCGGGGGGGGATGAGCAGTTCTTC
once | TRBJ2-7 | . | TRBV28 | CASSPAFSVYEQYF | TGTGCCAGCAGTCCAGCGTTTTCGGTCTACGAGCAGTACTTC
. | TRBJ1-1 | . | TRBV11-2 | CASSLPFAGGDNTEAFF | TGTGCCAGCAGCTTACCCTTCGCGGGGGGGGATAACACTGAAGCTTTCTTT
. | TRBJ2-5 | . | TRBV4-1 | CASSQGVLLQGQETQYF | TGCGCCAGCAGCCAAGGAGTGCTACTACAGGGACAAGAGACCCAGTACTTC
. | TRBJ1-2 | . | TRBV29-1 | CSVRDTPDYGYTF | TGCAGCGTTAGGGACACTCCGGACTATGGCTACACCTTC
once | TRBJ1-2 | TRBD1 | TRBV6-1 | CASSDGADLQGVLYGYTF | TGTGCCAGCAGTGATGGGGCCGACTTACAGGGGGTTTTATATGGCTACACCTTC
few | TRBJ1-2 | . | TRBV6-5 | CASSYLPGGDYGYTF | TGTGCCAGCAGTTACTTGCCGGGAGGGGACTATGGCTACACCTTC
. | TRBJ2-3 | . | TRBV27 | CASRDRGRLADTQYF | TGTGCCAGCAGGGATCGGGGGCGCCTTGCAGATACGCAGTATTTT
few | TRBJ1-5 | . | TRBV7-2 | CASRLANQPQHF | TGTGCCAGCAGACTTGCCAATCAGCCCCAGCATTTT
. | TRBJ2-3 | . | TRBV5-1 | CASGRLGTSFGDTQYF | TGCGCCAGCGGGAGGTTAGGGACTTCGTTCGGGGATACGCAGTATTTT
. | TRBJ1-1 | . | TRBV6-5 | CASSLGKNTEAFF | TGTGCCAGCAGTTTGGGGAAAAACACTGAAGCTTTCTTT
. | TRBJ2-6 | . | TRBV2 | CASSAYLGANVLTF | TGTGCCAGCAGTGCATACCTTGGGGCCAACGTCCTGACTTTC
few | TRBJ2-7 | . | TRBV6-5 | CASSRGNYEQYF | TGTGCCAGCAGTCGAGGCAACTACGAGCAGTACTTC